This T cell receptor beta chain was recorded in a study of CD8 T cell repertoires and HIV-1 epitope variants. Method: immunoSEQ multiplex PCR; TCRdb's copy keeps in-frame clones and lacks some. This table holds 3,900 or so clones, approximately 71% found once. This clone has a handful of counts. Its antigen remains unknown. The sequencing input was cultured CD8+ T cells derived from PBMCs. The clonotype was recovered from a male donor with HIV.

The CDR3 bases are TGTGCCAGCAGCTTAGGAGAAGGGTCCTACGAGCAGTACTTC. Its protein is CASSLGEGSYEQYF. The chain combines TRBV7-9 with TRBJ2-7; no clear D gene. The CDR3 runs to 14 residues. CDR1 is SEHNR and CDR2 is FQNEAQ in the germline V gene (reference sequence). Trimming took 1 base from V and 1 from J, leaving 8 bases between them.